The 6 T cell receptor beta chains below were found in one sample sequenced in a study of blood T cell repertoires in COVID-19. The repertoire was sequenced with immunoSEQ multiplex PCR; TCRdb's copy has only in-frame clones and lacks some. The profile shows around 31,000 clones, approximately 90% of them singletons. Sequencing was performed on peripheral blood. Receptors originate from a man between 60 and 70 years old with acute or convalescent COVID-19.

The rearrangement uses TRBV10-2 and TRBJ1-4; D unresolved. Germline CDR1 is WSHSY and CDR2 is SAAADI. CDR3 size: 14 residues. V was clipped by 0 bases and J by 7 bases, with 9 bases between them. CDR3 region: CASSESGVPEKLFF. CDR3 nucleotides: TGCGCCAGCAGTGAGTCCGGGGTTCCTGAAAAACTGTTTTTT.

V and J are TRBV20-1 and TRBJ1-1, with D possibly being TRBD1 (5 bases). The germline gives CDR1 DFQATT, CDR2 SNEGSKA (reference sequence). The V end lost 0 bases, the J end lost 11 bases, and 10 bases lay between the germline ends. The CDR3 is made up of 11 amino acids. The CDR3 loop is CSARDNRGAFF. The CDR3 nucleotides are TGCAGTGCTAGAGATAATAGGGGCGCTTTCTTT.

This clone was recorded only once. The rearrangement joins TRBV4-2 to TRBJ2-1; no clear D gene. Trimming shortened V by 0 bases and J by 0 bases, and 3 bases separated the two germline ends. CDR3 length equals 14 residues. Germline V gives CDR1 LGHNA, CDR2 YNFKEQ. CDR3 loop: CASSQDGSYNEQFF. The CDR3 DNA reads as TGTGCCAGCAGCCAAGACGGCTCCTACAATGAGCAGTTCTTC.

This chain connects TRBV5-1 to TRBJ1-1; D is possibly TRBD1 (5 bases). The ends were cut back, 0 bases at V and 3 bases at J, with 9 bases in the middle. CDR3 length: 14 amino acids. Germline loops: CDR1 SGHRS, CDR2 YFSETQ. The DNA of the CDR3 is TGCGCCAGCAGCTTGGCTCCCAGGGACACTGAAGCTTTCTTT. As protein: CASSLAPRDTEAFF.

This sequence joins TRBV5-1 and TRBJ1-3; D possibly corresponds to TRBD1 (5 bases). V was cut by 1 base and J by 1 base, with 12 bases left in between. The germline CDR1 and CDR2 sequences are SGHRS and YFSETQ. This CDR3 region has 16 residues. In DNA form, the CDR3 reads TGCGCCAGCAGCTTGAATCTGGGGGGATCTGGAAACACCATATATTTT. Its translation is CASSLNLGGSGNTIYF.

This clone was counted only a few times. The CDR3 DNA reads as TGTGCCAGCAGCCAGGACAGTTACTCTGGAAACACCATATATTTT. This encodes CASSQDSYSGNTIYF. The chain is built from TRBV28 and TRBJ1-3, with TRBD1 as a possible D gene (6 bases). V lost 6 bases and J lost 0, with 12 bases in between. Germline loops: CDR1 MDHEN, CDR2 SYDVKM. The CDR3 loop spans 15 amino acids. Looking up the rest from reference TRBV28 and TRBJ1-3 gives the full variable domain: DVKVTQSSRYLVKRTGEKVFLECVQDMDHENMFWYRQDPGLGLRLIYFSYDVKMKEKGDIPEGYSVSREKKERFSLILESASTNQTSMYLCASSQDSYSGNTIYFGEGSWLTVV.